This is a list of T cell receptor beta chains from one sample in a study of beta chain features in type 1 diabetes. TCRdb's copy holds only in-frame clones and misses some; the assay was immunoSEQ multiplex PCR. Here the sample spans hundreds of thousands of clones, 15% to 19% being singletons. The sample was naive CD4+ T cells from blood. These receptors were taken from a man younger than 35 in good health. The conserved cysteine and the conserved F or W are not part of the CDR3 here. A D gene is named only where the DNA matches it firmly.

TRBJ2-7,TRBV28,-,ASSLGGRGYEQY
TRBJ1-1,TRBV5-1,TRBD1,ASSTRDRGPPEAF
TRBJ2-3,TRBV19,TRBD2,ATRLASTDTQY
TRBJ1-4,TRBV7-2,TRBD1,ASSSRTGLNEKLF
TRBJ2-4,TRBV28,-,ASSRDTLAKNIQY
TRBJ2-1,TRBV7-3,TRBD1,ASSRTGNPYNEQF
TRBJ2-3,TRBV27,TRBD2,ASLLIPSGVDTQY
TRBJ2-7,TRBV28,TRBD2,ASSLVAGSYEQY
TRBJ1-5,TRBV7-9,TRBD1,ASSLGTSGTGNQPQH
TRBJ2-5,TRBV28,TRBD1,ASFPGQGLSQETQY
TRBJ2-3,TRBV5-4,TRBD2,ASSRRLAGPTDTQY
TRBJ2-7,TRBV30,-,ASGRRGFPYEQY
TRBJ2-7,TRBV4-1,TRBD2,ASSTDSGRISYEQY
TRBJ1-5,TRBV15,TRBD1,ATSTGQGKGQPQH
TRBJ1-1,TRBV9,-,ASSLRSLNTEAF
TRBJ2-5,TRBV29-1,TRBD1,SVEWTRGETQY
TRBJ1-5,TRBV4-3,-,ASSQEAGRNQPQH
TRBJ2-7,TRBV18,TRBD1,ASSPRADRSSYEQY
TRBJ2-3,TRBV7-3,-,ASSRLGQGGLDTQY
TRBJ2-7,TRBV15,TRBD1,ATSSVLGTGRYEQY
TRBJ1-2,TRBV2,-,ASRVGLAYGYT
TRBJ1-6,TRBV7-9,-,ASSLGGRSDSPLH
TRBJ2-7,TRBV6-5,-,ASSYRSGWVYEQY
TRBJ1-1,TRBV20-1,-,SGIQNTEAF
TRBJ1-2,TRBV30,TRBD1,AWSVFGTAYLKPYGYT
TRBJ1-3,TRBV5-8,-,ASSLRPLSGNTIY
TRBJ2-5,TRBV18,TRBD2,ASSPNSGGQETQY
TRBJ1-6,TRBV4-2,-,ASGPETSNNSPLH
TRBJ2-1,TRBV29-1,TRBD2,SVEVAGSGDEQF
TRBJ2-1,TRBV6-5,TRBD2,ASSYASAGGPHEQF
TRBJ1-2,TRBV6-5,-,ASSYRAYGYT